The 18 T cell receptor beta chains presented below share a single source sample, sequenced in a study of prognosis after radiotherapy for stage I lung cancer. With two-round multiplex PCR, TCR beta CDR3 sequences were amplified from genomic DNA. Specific primers for each TRBV and TRBJ gene were what first-round PCR used. TCRdb reprocessed the multiplex PCR reads with MiXCR, giving one entry per CDR3 protein. Among around 30,000 distinct CDR3 sequences listed, 30% to 35% were seen once. Source: PBMCs, taken before or after stereotactic body radiation therapy (not recorded which). The receptors were sampled from a donor older than 45 with non-small cell lung cancer.

This clonotype was seen only a few times. This chain connects TRBV28 to TRBJ2-2; D remains unclear. Germline V gene sequence: CDR1 MDHEN, CDR2 SYDVKM. The V end lost 5 bases, the J end lost 5 bases, and 15 bases lay between the germline ends. The CDR3 is 15 amino acids. The CDR3: CASSRPVAPTGELFF. The DNA of the CDR3 is TGTGCCAGCAGTCGTCCGGTCGCTCCGACCGGGGAGCTGTTTTTT. Full variable domain (outside the CDR3, taken from reference TRBV28 and TRBJ2-2): DVKVTQSSRYLVKRTGEKVFLECVQDMDHENMFWYRQDPGLGLRLIYFSYDVKMKEKGDIPEGYSVSREKKERFSLILESASTNQTSMYLCASSRPVAPTGELFFGEGSRLTVL.

This clonotype was seen ten or more times. The CDR3 nucleotides are TGTGCCAGCAGCTTAGGGATATTCACAGATACGCAGTATTTT. Translated, it gives CASSLGIFTDTQYF. The genes are TRBV11-2 and TRBJ2-3; unclear D gene. Germline V gene sequence: CDR1 SGHAT, CDR2 FQNNGV. This CDR3 has 14 amino acids. Deletions cut 1 base from V and 2 bases from J, with 7 bases between.

Concerning this clonotype itself: A read error may produce the germline difference seen at one junction end. The chain couples TRBV30 to TRBJ2-1; 10 bases fit TRBD2. In germline, CDR1 is GTSNPN, CDR2 SVGIG (reference sequence). The CDR3 runs to 15 residues. CDR3 region: CAWTPVAGGLNEQFF. CDR3 coding DNA: TGTGCCTGGACCCCAGTAGCGGGGGGCCTGAATGAGCAGTTCTTT.

This clonotype was found a few times. This may arise from a read error, as a much more abundant clone is one base away. This sequence joins TRBV5-1 and TRBJ2-7; the D is unclear. Trimming cost V 4 bases and J 6 bases, with 14 bases left between them. The CDR3 runs 13 residues. The germline CDR1 and CDR2 sequences are SGHRS and YFSETQ. CDR3 protein: CASSVGVFCEQYF. CDR3 bases: TGCGCCAGCAGCGTGGGCGTTTTCTGCGAGCAGTACTTC. The entire variable domain, with the rest obtained from reference TRBV5-1 and TRBJ2-7, is as follows: KAGVTQTPRYLIKTRGQQVTLSCSPISGHRSVSWYQQTPGQGLQFLFEYFSETQRNKGNFPGRFSGRQFSNSRSEMNVSTLELGDSALYLCASSVGVFCEQYFGPGTRLTVT.

This clonotype was recorded at least ten times. The chain uses TRBV11-2 and TRBJ2-7; D is unresolved. This CDR3 has 12 amino acids. Germline loops: CDR1 SGHAT, CDR2 FQNNGV. Trimming stripped 5 bases from V and 10 bases from J, with 15 bases between. The CDR3 DNA sequence: TGTGCCAGCAGCGGAAACCCGACGTCCCAGTACTTC. Its translation is CASSGNPTSQYF.

This clonotype was detected ten times or more. This chain uses TRBV19 with TRBJ2-5, with D perhaps TRBD1 (6 bases). CDR1 and CDR2 (germline): LNHDA, SQIVND (reference sequence). The CDR3 is 15 amino acids. V was cut by 5 bases and J by 5 bases, with 18 bases left in between. The CDR3 DNA follows: TGTGCCAGTAGTCCGAACACAGGGTATGTGGAGACCCAGTACTTC. It specifies CASSPNTGYVETQYF.

This clonotype was observed many times. The chain links TRBV30 to TRBJ1-2; D is unclear. CDR1 is GTSNPN, CDR2 SVGIG, per germline (reference sequence). The length of the CDR3 is 13 residues. The ends were cut back, 4 bases at V and 4 bases at J, with 13 bases in the middle. The DNA for the CDR3 is TGTGCCTGGAATTATGAGGTTAGCTATGGCTACACCTTC. This sequence encodes CAWNYEVSYGYTF.

This clonotype was counted a single time. Since a much larger clone is just one base distant, this may be a read error. The rearrangement joins TRBV10-3 to TRBJ2-1, with D possibly called TRBD1 or TRBD2 (5 bases each). V dropped 3 bases and J dropped 8 bases, with 11 bases sitting between them. Germline lookup yields CDR1 ENHRY and CDR2 SYGVKD. The CDR3 sequence is 13 residues long. The CDR3 nucleotides read TGTGCCATCAGTGATGGGACCCCTTATGAGCAGTTCTTC. Translating gives CAISDGTPYEQFF.

The CDR3, as DNA: TGTGCCTACTCCTGGACGGGCAACTATGGCTACACCTTC. It translates to CAYSWTGNYGYTF. The genes are TRBV30 and TRBJ1-2; D is undetermined. Germline assignment: CDR1 GTSNPN and CDR2 SVGIG (reference sequence). The CDR3 is made up of 13 amino acids. V was clipped by 7 bases and J by 2 bases, with 14 bases between them.

A remark on this clonotype: No conserved phenylalanine or tryptophan is present at the end of the CDR3, so a read error is the likely explanation. It is unclear where the CDR3 begins or ends on the DNA, so no DNA is shown, and the CDR3 is as TCRdb lists it. The chain links TRBV6-1 to TRBJ2-1. The CDR3 is 10 residues long, ends included. Germline lookup yields CDR1 MNHNS and CDR2 SASEGT. CDR3 in amino acids: CASSGWEHFS.

This chain uses TRBV28 with TRBJ2-7; D gene unclear. The germline gives CDR1 MDHEN, CDR2 SYDVKM. The V end lost 7 bases, the J end lost 3 bases, and 16 bases lay between the germline ends. This CDR3 is built from 14 residues. CDR3 nucleotide sequence: TGTGCCAGCATGGCGGAGAGCATATACTACGAGCAGTACTTC. Its protein product is CASMAESIYYEQYF. The complete variable domain, with remaining parts taken from reference TRBV28 and TRBJ2-7, reads DVKVTQSSRYLVKRTGEKVFLECVQDMDHENMFWYRQDPGLGLRLIYFSYDVKMKEKGDIPEGYSVSREKKERFSLILESASTNQTSMYLCASMAESIYYEQYFGPGTRLTVT.

This clonotype was found many times. V and J are TRBV15 and TRBJ1-5; D is unresolved. The CDR3 totals 14 residues. The germline CDR1 and CDR2 sequences are LNHNV and YYDKDF (reference sequence). Trimming stripped 0 bases from V and 6 bases from J, with 9 bases between. CDR3 loop: CATSREGGRQPQHF. The CDR3 DNA reads TGTGCCACCAGCAGAGAGGGAGGACGTCAGCCCCAGCATTTT.

This sequence joins TRBV20-1 and TRBJ1-5, with no clear D. Trimming shortened V by 3 bases and J by 10 bases, and 7 bases separated the two germline ends. CDR3 length: 10 residues. In germline, CDR1 is DFQATT, CDR2 SNEGSKA (reference sequence). CDR3 region: CSASAVPQHF. The CDR3 DNA reads TGCAGTGCTAGTGCAGTACCCCAGCATTTT.

This clonotype was seen many times. This chain joins TRBV19 and TRBJ2-5, with 10 bases aligning to TRBD2. The CDR3 has 17 residues. Germline V gene sequence: CDR1 LNHDA, CDR2 SQIVND (reference sequence). V was clipped by 4 bases and J by 5 bases; unmatched bases: 13. The CDR3 DNA reads as TGTGCCAGTAGTACCGGGACTAGCGACCGGGCGGGGGAGACCCAGTACTTC. Amino acid sequence: CASSTGTSDRAGETQYF. The full variable domain, completed using reference TRBV19 and TRBJ2-5, is DGGITQSPKYLFRKEGQNVTLSCEQNLNHDAMYWYRQDPGQGLRLIYYSQIVNDFQKGDIAEGYSVSREKKESFPLTVTSAQKNPTAFYLCASSTGTSDRAGETQYFGPGTRLLVL.

Many counts were recorded for this clonotype. The chain carries TRBV15 and TRBJ2-3; D is ambiguous. The germline CDR1 and CDR2 sequences are LNHNV and YYDKDF (reference sequence). The CDR3 has 16 residues. Trimming took off 0 bases at V and 6 bases at J, with 16 bases between the two ends. This chain's CDR3 is CATSRDFRASADTQYF. The CDR3 bases are TGTGCCACCAGCAGAGATTTTAGGGCCTCCGCGGATACGCAGTATTTT.

At least ten counts were recorded for this clonotype. V is TRBV6-1 and J is TRBJ2-7; D is undetermined. CDR3 length: 11 residues. V lost 5 bases and J lost 4, with 6 bases in between. Per germline, CDR1 MNHNS and CDR2 SASEGT. CDR3 residues: CASSQHYEQYF. The CDR3 coding sequence is TGTGCCAGCAGTCAACATTACGAGCAGTACTTC.

This clonotype was counted many times. The chain employs TRBV6-4 and TRBJ2-1; D possibly corresponds to TRBD2 (6 bases). The CDR3 spans 15 residues. The V gene's germline CDR1 is MRHNA and CDR2 SNTAGT. V dropped 6 bases and J dropped 3 bases, with 15 bases sitting between them. CDR3 region: CASRGGRGNYNEQFF. The CDR3 nucleotides are TGTGCCAGCAGGGGGGGTAGGGGAAACTACAATGAGCAGTTCTTC.

This clonotype was recorded many times. The CDR3 sequence is CATSDLSGDTQYF. The CDR3 coding sequence is TGTGCCACCAGTGATTTGTCGGGGGATACGCAGTATTTT. This chain links TRBV24-1 with TRBJ2-3, with D possibly being TRBD2 (5 bases). This CDR3 spans 13 amino acids. Trimming stripped 0 bases from V and 6 bases from J, with 6 bases between. Germline V CDR1 and CDR2: KGHDR, SFDVKD.